This entry features one TCR beta chain sequence. Unique molecular identifiers were incorporated during preparation of the TCRbeta library. MiXCR was run by TCRdb on the PCR reads, yielding one entry per CDR3 protein. This sample has about 900,000 distinct CDR3 sequences, with roughly 29% found just once. The CDR3 is 14 residues long. The germline V gene encodes CDR1 SGDLS and CDR2 YYNGEE. Trimming pared 0 bases from V and 0 bases from J, leaving 6 bases between. The sample comes from a study of T-cell reconstitution after alpha-beta-depleted transplantation in children. The sample was PBMCs, mostly from graft donor cells, taken 360 days after TCRalphabeta/CD19-depleted stem cell transplant. The TCR comes from a boy under two years old who had a stem cell transplant for SCID, so the T cells may come from the graft donor. The chain couples TRBV9 to TRBJ1-2, with D uncertain. The CDR3 DNA sequence: TGTGCCAGCAGCGTAGAAGGAACTAACTATGGCTACACCTTC. As protein: CASSVEGTNYGYTF.